This T cell receptor (beta chain) was profiled in a study of vaccination effects on CD4 cells after COVID-19. Peptide-pool stimulation followed by sequencing identified expanded antigen-specific CD4+ clonotypes in the ViraFEST assay. The culture ran for roughly ten days before CD4+ T cells were isolated. People in the vaccine group had not been infected with SARS-CoV-2 before, and their nucleocapsid antibodies were negative. Notes on this clone: What it binds is not known.

Produced via immunoSEQ multiplex PCR; TCRdb's table is partial and in-frame only. The sample consists of 50,000 or so clones, roughly 79% of them appearing once. The specimen comprised CD4+ T cells from PBMCs cultured with HCoV-OC43 spike peptides, sampled before COVID-19 vaccination. Subset here: HCoV-OC43 spike overlapping peptide pool stimulation. The receptor comes from a human donor who received a COVID-19 vaccine.

Here the CDR3 reads CASSVGGAKNIQYF. CDR3 nucleotides: TGTGCCAGCAGCGTAGGGGGGGCCAAAAACATTCAGTACTTC. The chain carries TRBV7-2 and TRBJ2-4, with D possibly being TRBD1 or TRBD2 (6 bases each). Trimming removed 5 bases at V and 1 base at J, with 9 bases between. The V gene's germline CDR1 is SGHTA and CDR2 FQGNSA. The CDR3 runs to 14 residues.